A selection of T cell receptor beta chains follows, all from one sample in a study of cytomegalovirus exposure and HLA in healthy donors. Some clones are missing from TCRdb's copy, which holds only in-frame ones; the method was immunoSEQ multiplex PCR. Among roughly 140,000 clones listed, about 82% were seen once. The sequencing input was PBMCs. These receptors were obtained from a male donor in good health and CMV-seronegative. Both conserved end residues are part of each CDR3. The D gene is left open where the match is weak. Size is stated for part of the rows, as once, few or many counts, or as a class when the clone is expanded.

cdr3_aa: CASSDFYNGLEAVRGQYF
cdr3_nt: TGTGCCAGCAGCGACTTTTATAATGGACTAGAGGCCGTCCGGGGGCAGTACTTC
v_call: TRBV28
d_call: TRBD2
clone_size: -
j_call: TRBJ2-7

cdr3_aa: CASSEARGPRNQPQHF
cdr3_nt: TGCGCCAGCAGTGAGGCCAGGGGTCCCCGCAATCAGCCCCAGCATTTT
v_call: TRBV10-1
d_call: -
clone_size: -
j_call: TRBJ1-5

cdr3_aa: CSVASGYEQYF
cdr3_nt: TGCAGCGTTGCTAGCGGGTACGAGCAGTACTTC
v_call: TRBV29-1
d_call: TRBD2
clone_size: once
j_call: TRBJ2-7

cdr3_aa: CASSGGLAEIYEQYF
cdr3_nt: TGTGCCAGCAGCGGTGGACTAGCTGAAATCTACGAGCAGTACTTC
v_call: TRBV5-4
d_call: TRBD2
clone_size: -
j_call: TRBJ2-7

cdr3_aa: CASSVGLASTDTQYF
cdr3_nt: TGTGCCAGCAGCGTGGGACTGGCTAGCACAGATACGCAGTATTTT
v_call: TRBV9
d_call: -
clone_size: -
j_call: TRBJ2-3

cdr3_aa: CASSLSQLAGKHAYEQYF
cdr3_nt: TGTGCCAGCAGTTTATCCCAGCTAGCGGGGAAGCACGCCTACGAGCAGTACTTC
v_call: TRBV27
d_call: TRBD2
clone_size: -
j_call: TRBJ2-7

cdr3_aa: CASSANDRPFSNEQYF
cdr3_nt: TGTGCCAGCAGCGCGAATGACAGGCCGTTTAGCAACGAGCAGTACTTC
v_call: TRBV9
d_call: -
clone_size: -
j_call: TRBJ2-7

cdr3_aa: CASSPQSDYNEQFF
cdr3_nt: TGCGCCAGCAGCCCTCAATCAGACTACAATGAGCAGTTCTTC
v_call: TRBV4-1
d_call: -
clone_size: -
j_call: TRBJ2-1

cdr3_aa: CASSQGTGGTGELFF
cdr3_nt: TGCGCCAGCAGCCAAGGGACAGGGGGCACCGGGGAGCTGTTTTTT
v_call: TRBV4-3
d_call: TRBD1
clone_size: -
j_call: TRBJ2-2

cdr3_aa: CAWTAAGVFYEQYF
cdr3_nt: TGTGCCTGGACCGCCGCGGGAGTCTTCTACGAGCAGTACTTC
v_call: TRBV30
d_call: TRBD2
clone_size: -
j_call: TRBJ2-7

cdr3_aa: CAILDAGLGTEAFF
cdr3_nt: TGTGCCATTTTGGACGCGGGGTTGGGCACTGAAGCTTTCTTT
v_call: TRBV7-9
d_call: -
clone_size: -
j_call: TRBJ1-1

cdr3_aa: CALRGTSGSINEQFF
cdr3_nt: TGTGCCTTGCGGGGGACTAGCGGGAGTATCAATGAGCAGTTCTTC
v_call: TRBV30
d_call: TRBD2
clone_size: -
j_call: TRBJ2-1

cdr3_aa: CASSLFSLQYF
cdr3_nt: TGTGCCAGCAGCTTATTCTCGTTGCAGTACTTC
v_call: TRBV7-2
d_call: -
clone_size: -
j_call: TRBJ2-7

cdr3_aa: CASSLTESSYNEQFF
cdr3_nt: TGTGCCAGCAGCTTAACCGAGAGCTCCTACAATGAGCAGTTCTTC
v_call: TRBV7-2
d_call: -
clone_size: few
j_call: TRBJ2-1

cdr3_aa: CASSEALGRGYEQYF
cdr3_nt: TGTGCCAGCAGTGAAGCGCTTGGCAGAGGCTACGAGCAGTACTTC
v_call: TRBV2
d_call: -
clone_size: -
j_call: TRBJ2-7

cdr3_aa: CASSQGGQGGDYYNSPLHF
cdr3_nt: TGTGCCAGCAGCCAAGGCGGACAGGGAGGGGACTATTATAATTCACCCCTCCACTTT
v_call: TRBV14
d_call: TRBD1
clone_size: -
j_call: TRBJ1-6

cdr3_aa: CASSLTGPSGNTIYF
cdr3_nt: TGCGCCAGCAGCTTGACAGGGCCCTCTGGAAACACCATATATTTT
v_call: TRBV5-1
d_call: -
clone_size: -
j_call: TRBJ1-3

cdr3_aa: CASSYDRVDEKLFF
cdr3_nt: TGTGCCAGCAGTTATGACAGGGTAGATGAAAAACTGTTTTTT
v_call: TRBV6-4
d_call: TRBD1
clone_size: -
j_call: TRBJ1-4

cdr3_aa: CASSSDSYEQYF
cdr3_nt: TGTGCCAGCAGTTCCGACAGCTACGAGCAGTACTTC
v_call: TRBV27
d_call: -
clone_size: -
j_call: TRBJ2-7

cdr3_aa: CSVEREKLQYF
cdr3_nt: TGCAGCGTTGAACGGGAGAAACTTCAGTACTTC
v_call: TRBV29-1
d_call: -
clone_size: -
j_call: TRBJ2-4

cdr3_aa: CSVREITYEQYF
cdr3_nt: TGCAGCGTTCGGGAAATTACCTACGAGCAGTACTTC
v_call: TRBV29-1
d_call: -
clone_size: -
j_call: TRBJ2-7

cdr3_aa: CALRDSSYEQYF
cdr3_nt: TGTGCCTTAAGGGACTCCTCCTACGAGCAGTACTTC
v_call: TRBV2
d_call: -
clone_size: -
j_call: TRBJ2-7

cdr3_aa: CASRESGGPSYEQYF
cdr3_nt: TGTGCCAGCAGGGAAAGCGGGGGGCCATCCTACGAGCAGTACTTC
v_call: TRBV27
d_call: TRBD2
clone_size: -
j_call: TRBJ2-7

cdr3_aa: CSVEGTGALRDTQYF
cdr3_nt: TGCAGCGTTGAAGGGACAGGGGCGCTACGGGATACGCAGTATTTT
v_call: TRBV29-1
d_call: TRBD1
clone_size: -
j_call: TRBJ2-3

cdr3_aa: CASSVSGGRAYEQYF
cdr3_nt: TGTGCCAGCAGCGTCTCAGGGGGCAGGGCCTACGAGCAGTACTTC
v_call: TRBV5-5
d_call: TRBD1
clone_size: once
j_call: TRBJ2-7

cdr3_aa: CASRSLAGPDTQYF
cdr3_nt: TGTGCCAGTAGGAGTCTAGCGGGACCAGATACGCAGTATTTT
v_call: TRBV19
d_call: TRBD2
clone_size: -
j_call: TRBJ2-3

cdr3_aa: CASSYSPTSGYQFF
cdr3_nt: TGTGCCAGCAGTTACTCACCGACTAGCGGTTATCAGTTCTTC
v_call: TRBV6-5
d_call: TRBD2
clone_size: -
j_call: TRBJ2-1